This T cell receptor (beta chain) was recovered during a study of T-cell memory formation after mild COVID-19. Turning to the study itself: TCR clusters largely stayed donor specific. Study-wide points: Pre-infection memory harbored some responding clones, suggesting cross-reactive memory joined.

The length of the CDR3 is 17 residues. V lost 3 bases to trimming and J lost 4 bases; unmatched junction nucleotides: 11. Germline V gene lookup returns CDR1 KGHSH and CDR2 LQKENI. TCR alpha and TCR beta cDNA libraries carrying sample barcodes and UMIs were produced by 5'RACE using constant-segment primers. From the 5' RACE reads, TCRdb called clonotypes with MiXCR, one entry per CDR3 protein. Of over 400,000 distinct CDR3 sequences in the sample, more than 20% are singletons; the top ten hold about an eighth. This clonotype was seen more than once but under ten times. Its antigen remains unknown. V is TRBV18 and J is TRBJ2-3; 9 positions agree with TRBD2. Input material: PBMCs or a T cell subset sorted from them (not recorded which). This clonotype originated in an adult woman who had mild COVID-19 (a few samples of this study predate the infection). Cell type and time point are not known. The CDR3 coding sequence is TGTGCCAGCTCACCTGGCCTAGCGGGACGTTCACCAGATACGCAGTATTTT. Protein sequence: CASSPGLAGRSPDTQYF. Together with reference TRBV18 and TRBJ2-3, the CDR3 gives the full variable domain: NAGVMQNPRHLVRRRGQEARLRCSPMKGHSHVYWYRQLPEEGLKFMVYLQKENIIDESGMPKERFSAEFPKEGPSILRIQQVVRGDSAAYFCASSPGLAGRSPDTQYFGPGTRLTVL.